The following is a TCR beta chain sequence with its context. The source of the sample is a study of cytomegalovirus exposure and HLA in healthy donors. The PCR had 60 Vbeta and 13 Jbeta primers. The data were produced by immunoSEQ multiplex PCR, yet TCRdb's version contains in-frame clones alone and is incomplete. The repertoire holds almost 200,000 clones, with roughly 83% as singletons. This CDR3 has 15 residues. Losses at the gene ends were 4 bases for V and 5 bases for J; bases not matched to a gene: 8. Germline CDR1 KGHSH, CDR2 LQKENI. This chain uses TRBV18 with TRBJ2-1; 7 bases line up with TRBD2. Source material: PBMCs. The clonotype originates from a male donor in good health and CMV-seropositive. Here the CDR3 reads CASSQSGASHNEQFF. The CDR3 region has the DNA TGTGCCAGCTCACAGAGCGGGGCCAGCCACAATGAGCAGTTCTTC.